Sequencing of this T cell receptor beta chain was carried out in a study of T cells expressing NK-cell markers. About the study: Obtained from sorted CD3+CD56+NKG2C+, CD3+CD56+NKG2C- and CD3+CD56-NKG2C+ T cells were the TCR beta repertoires.

Germline V gene lookup returns CDR1 SGHDT and CDR2 YYEEEE. The CDR3 loop spans 14 amino acids. Findings of the study overall: Six donors carried dominant NKG2C+ clonotypes that made up roughly 1.0-7.0% of their CD8+ T cells. In a handful of donors, these clonotypes also led the CD3+CD56-NKG2C+ fraction.

Turning to this clonotype: The antigen is undetermined.

5'RACE template switching with UMIs produced the TCR beta cDNA. Reanalyzing the 5' RACE reads, TCRdb keeps one entry per CDR3 protein, without DNA. The sample data list under 200,000 distinct CDR3 sequences. Sequencing was done on a sample of blood T cells: a sorted CD56 or NKG2C T cell subset, CD4+ or CD8+ T cells, or bulk PBMC T cells (not recorded which). J is TRBJ2-3 and V is TRBV5-6; TCRdb gives TRBD2 as the D gene, but with no DNA this cannot be confirmed. The clonotype originates from a woman between 18 and 75 years old in good health. The CDR3 loop is CASSFGSRGGTQYF.